This T cell receptor (beta chain) was retrieved from a study of technical replicates of blood from several donors. The V gene's germline CDR1 is MNHNS and CDR2 SASEGT. CDR3 length equals 14 residues. J was trimmed by 4 bases and V by 5 bases; bases with no gene match: 6. Assay: immunoSEQ multiplex PCR; the TCRdb copy retains only in-frame clones and omits some. In the table there are about 97,000 clones, 95% to 97% of which are singletons. The chain joins TRBV6-1 to TRBJ1-2; 8 nucleotides match TRBD1. Material for sequencing was T cells isolated from PBMCs. The source of this sequence is a human donor in good health. CDR3 sequence (DNA): TGTGCCAGCAGTCCATGGGACAGGCTCTATGGCTACACCTTC. Its protein is CASSPWDRLYGYTF.